This T cell receptor beta chain was captured in a study of blood T cell repertoires in COVID-19. With 10 bases removed from V and 1 base from J, the gap between germline ends came to 16 bases. This CDR3 is 15 amino acids long. The germline gives CDR1 SNHLY, CDR2 FYNNEI. How the authors handled the data: Reference gene primer amplification yielded estimated nucleated cell counts. TCRdb's copy holds only in-frame clones and misses some; the assay was immunoSEQ multiplex PCR. The V and J calls and the clone size are those of that table, but D and trimming were determined from the DNA. This sample has roughly 220,000 clones; around four fifths occur once, and the top ten carry roughly 5.3%.

Sequencing used peripheral blood. This clonotype was sampled from a woman aged 60-75 years who had recovered from COVID-19. V and J are TRBV2 and TRBJ2-2; D possibly corresponds to TRBD2 (5 bases). CDR3 in amino acids: CATLKEVGNTGELFF. The CDR3 DNA is TGTGCCACCTTGAAGGAGGTGGGGAACACCGGGGAGCTGTTTTTT.